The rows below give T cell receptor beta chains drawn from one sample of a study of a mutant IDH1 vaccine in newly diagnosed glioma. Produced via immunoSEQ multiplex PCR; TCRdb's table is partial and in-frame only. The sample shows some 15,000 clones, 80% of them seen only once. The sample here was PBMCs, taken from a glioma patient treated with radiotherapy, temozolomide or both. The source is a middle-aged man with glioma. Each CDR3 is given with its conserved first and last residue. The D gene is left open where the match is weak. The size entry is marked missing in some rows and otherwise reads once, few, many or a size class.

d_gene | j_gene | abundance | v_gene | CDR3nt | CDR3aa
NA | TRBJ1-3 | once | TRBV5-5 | TGTGCCAGCAGCCCGACAGTTTCTGGAAACACCATATATTTT | CASSPTVSGNTIYF
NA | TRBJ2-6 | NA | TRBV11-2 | TGTGCCAGCAGCTCCCACCCCAGGGGCTCCTCTGGGGCCAACGTCCTGACTTTC | CASSSHPRGSSGANVLTF
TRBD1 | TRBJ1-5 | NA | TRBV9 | TGTGCCAGCAGCGACGGTACAGGGGCGTATAGCAATCAGCCCCAGCATTTT | CASSDGTGAYSNQPQHF
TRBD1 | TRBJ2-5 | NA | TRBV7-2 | TGTGCCAGCAGCCAGGGACAGATCCAAGAGACCCAGTACTTC | CASSQGQIQETQYF
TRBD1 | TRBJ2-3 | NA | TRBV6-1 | TGTGCCAGCAGCCCACGGACAGGGACAGATACGCAGTATTTT | CASSPRTGTDTQYF
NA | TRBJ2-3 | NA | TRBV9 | TGTGCCAGCAGCGTCCTGACGGCTAACACAGATACGCAGTATTTT | CASSVLTANTDTQYF
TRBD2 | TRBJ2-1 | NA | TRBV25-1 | TGTGCCAGCAGTGATTGGACTAGCGGGTACAATGAGCAGTTCTTC | CASSDWTSGYNEQFF
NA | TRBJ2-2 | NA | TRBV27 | TGTGCCAGCAGTTCTTACAGGGCGGGCGCGGCCGGGGAGCTGTTTTTT | CASSSYRAGAAGELFF
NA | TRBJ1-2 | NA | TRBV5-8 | TGTGCCAGCAGCTCCGACAGACACTATGGCTACACCTTC | CASSSDRHYGYTF
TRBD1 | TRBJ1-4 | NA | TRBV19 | TGTGCCACCAGACAGGGAGGCAATGAAAAACTGTTTTTT | CATRQGGNEKLFF
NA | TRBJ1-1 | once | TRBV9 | TGTGCCAGCAGCGTCGTCCAGACATACACTGAAGCTTTCTTT | CASSVVQTYTEAFF
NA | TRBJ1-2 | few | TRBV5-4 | TGTGCCAGCACCTCAGGGGCTAGTAACTATGGCTACACCTTC | CASTSGASNYGYTF
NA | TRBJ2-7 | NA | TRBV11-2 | TGTGCCAGCAGCCCCTTGGGGGGGGCACGGGTCGTGCAGTACTTC | CASSPLGGARVVQYF
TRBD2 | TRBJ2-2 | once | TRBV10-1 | TGCGCCAGCACTACTAGCGGGAACTCCGGGGAGCTGTTTTTT | CASTTSGNSGELFF
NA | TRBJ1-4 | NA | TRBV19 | TGTGCCAGTAGTGGCGCCATCACTAATGAAAAACTGTTTTTT | CASSGAITNEKLFF
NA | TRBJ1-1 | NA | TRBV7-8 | TGTGCCAGCAGCTTATCGGACAGTAAGAACACTGAAGCTTTCTTT | CASSLSDSKNTEAFF
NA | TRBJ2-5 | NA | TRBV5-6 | TGTGCCAGCAGCTTCCAGGGACGTCAAGAGACCCAGTACTTC | CASSFQGRQETQYF
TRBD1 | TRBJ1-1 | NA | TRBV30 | TGTGCCTGGATCCCTCGCCCCAGGGGGCGCCCATACACTGAAGCTTTCTTT | CAWIPRPRGRPYTEAFF
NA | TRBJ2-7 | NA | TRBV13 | TGTGCCAGCAGCTTAGGGTCACAGTACGAGCAGTACTTC | CASSLGSQYEQYF
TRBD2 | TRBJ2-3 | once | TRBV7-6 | TGTGCCAGCAGCCCCCGGACTAGCGGGAGCATGGCGCAGTATTTT | CASSPRTSGSMAQYF
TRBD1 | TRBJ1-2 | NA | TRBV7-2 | TGTGCCAGCAGCCCAGGGGGCGACTATGGCTACACCTTC | CASSPGGDYGYTF
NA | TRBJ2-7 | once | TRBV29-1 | TGCAGCGTTGAAGATCGGGGACCCAGCTCGGGCGAGCAGTACTTC | CSVEDRGPSSGEQYF
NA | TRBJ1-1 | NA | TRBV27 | TGTGCCAGCAGTTTAACGGGAATCGGGAACACTGAAGCTTTCTTT | CASSLTGIGNTEAFF
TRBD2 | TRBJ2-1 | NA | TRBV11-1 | TGTGCCAGCAGCCTGGCGAAACTAGCGGGAGGCCATGAGCAGTTCTTC | CASSLAKLAGGHEQFF
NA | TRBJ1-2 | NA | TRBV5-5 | TGTGCCAGCAGCACTCCCCAAAAATTGAATGGCTACACCTTC | CASSTPQKLNGYTF
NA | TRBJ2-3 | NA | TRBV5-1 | TGCGCCAGCAAATGGTCGCAAGGGACAGATACGCAGTATTTT | CASKWSQGTDTQYF
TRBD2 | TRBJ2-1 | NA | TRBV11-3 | TGTGCCAGCAGCCCAGTAGCGGGGGGAAGCTCCTACAATGAGCAGTTCTTC | CASSPVAGGSSYNEQFF
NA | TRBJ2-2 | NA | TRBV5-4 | TGTGCCAGCAGCTTGAGAGGTAACGGGGAGCTGTTTTTT | CASSLRGNGELFF
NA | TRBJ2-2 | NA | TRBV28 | TGTGCCAGCACCCAGGCCCGGAACACCGGGGAGCTGTTTTTT | CASTQARNTGELFF
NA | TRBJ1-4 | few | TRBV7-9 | TGTGCCAGCAGCTTAGGACAGAATGAAAAACTGTTTTTT | CASSLGQNEKLFF
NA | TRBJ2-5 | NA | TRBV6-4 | TGTGCCAGCAGTCCCAGGCACGGAGAGACCCAGTACTTC | CASSPRHGETQYF
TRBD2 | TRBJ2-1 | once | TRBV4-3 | TGCGCCAGCAGCCAAGATTCGACCCCGGGACTAGCGGGTTCGCCCTCCTACAATGAGCAGTTCTTC | CASSQDSTPGLAGSPSYNEQFF
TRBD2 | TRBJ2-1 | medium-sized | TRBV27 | TGTGCCAGCAGTCCAAATAGCGGGATCCACCCTGGGTTCTTC | CASSPNSGIHPGFF
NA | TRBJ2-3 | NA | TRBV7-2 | TGTGCCAGCAGCTTAGGATCGAGGGGCGCAGATACGCAGTATTTT | CASSLGSRGADTQYF
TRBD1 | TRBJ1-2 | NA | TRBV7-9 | TGTGCCAGCACCCCAAACAGGGGTGAGGGCTACACCTTC | CASTPNRGEGYTF
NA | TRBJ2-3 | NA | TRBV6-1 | TGTGCCAGCAGTGAAGGCAACACAGATACGCAGTATTTT | CASSEGNTDTQYF
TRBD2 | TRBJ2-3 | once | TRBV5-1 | TGCGCCAGCAGCTTTCCCGGGACTAGCGGGAGCACAGATACGCAGTATTTT | CASSFPGTSGSTDTQYF
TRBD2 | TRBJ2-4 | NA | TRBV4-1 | TGCGCCAGCAGCCAAGATCGGACGGGCGGGGGATTTTCGGACATTCAGTACTTC | CASSQDRTGGGFSDIQYF
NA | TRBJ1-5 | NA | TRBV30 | TGTGCCTGGAGTAGGGGTGGTTATAGCAATCAGCCCCAGCATTTT | CAWSRGGYSNQPQHF
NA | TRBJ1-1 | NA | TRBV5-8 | TGTGCCAGCAGGTTGGGGCTAGGGGTGGACACTGAAGCTTTCTTT | CASRLGLGVDTEAFF
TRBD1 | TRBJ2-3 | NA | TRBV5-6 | TGTGCCAGCAGCTTGGGGGCCCGGGACAGCGTTAGAGATACGCAGTATTTT | CASSLGARDSVRDTQYF
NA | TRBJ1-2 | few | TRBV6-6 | TGTGCCAGCAGTTCAACAGGGCGTGGAGGCTACACCTTC | CASSSTGRGGYTF